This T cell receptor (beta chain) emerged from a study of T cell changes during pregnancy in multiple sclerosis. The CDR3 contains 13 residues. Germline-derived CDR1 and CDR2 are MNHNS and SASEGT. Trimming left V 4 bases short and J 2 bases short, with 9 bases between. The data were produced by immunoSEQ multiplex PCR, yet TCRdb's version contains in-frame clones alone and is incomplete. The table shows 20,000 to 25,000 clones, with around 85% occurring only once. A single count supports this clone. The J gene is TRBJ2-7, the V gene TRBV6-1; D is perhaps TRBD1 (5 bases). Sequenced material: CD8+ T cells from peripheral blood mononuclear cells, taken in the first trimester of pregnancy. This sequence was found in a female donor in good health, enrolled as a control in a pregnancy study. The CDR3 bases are TGTGCCAGCAGTGTCAGACAGCCCTACGAGCAGTACTTC. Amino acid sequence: CASSVRQPYEQYF.